The 15 T cell receptor beta chains below come from one sample, sequenced in a study of blood T cell repertoires in COVID-19. The protocol was immunoSEQ multiplex PCR, while the TCRdb copy is restricted to in-frame clones and leaves out a portion. The table has about 360,000 clones, around 90% seen once; the top ten hold roughly 3.1%. Input material: peripheral blood. The receptor set was obtained from a human donor in a cohort sampled during active COVID-19.

V and J are TRBV19 and TRBJ1-4; D may be TRBD1 (6 bases). V lost 6 bases and J lost 0, with 11 bases in between. The length of the CDR3 is 15 residues. Germline V lookup: CDR1 LNHDA, CDR2 SQIVND (reference sequence). CDR3 residues: CASSQGYATNEKLFF. The CDR3 DNA reads TGTGCCAGTAGCCAGGGGTATGCAACTAATGAAAAACTGTTTTTT.

J is TRBJ1-5 and V is TRBV6-5, with D perhaps TRBD1 (6 bases). The CDR3 runs to 15 residues. Germline V gene data show CDR1 as MNHEY and CDR2 as SVGAGI. V was clipped by 0 bases and J by 7 bases, with 13 bases between them. CDR3 protein: CASSYSNREGQPQHF. CDR3 coding DNA: TGTGCCAGCAGTTACTCGAACAGGGAGGGGCAGCCCCAGCATTTT.

The chain employs TRBV12-3 or TRBV12-4 and TRBJ2-7; 9 bases align to TRBD1. V lost 5 bases to trimming and J lost 4 bases; unmatched junction nucleotides: 3. The CDR3 covers 13 residues. CDR3 amino acids: CASSVTGGYEQYF. In DNA, the CDR3 is TGTGCCAGCAGTGTGACAGGGGGGTACGAGCAGTACTTC.

The rearrangement joins TRBV4-2 to TRBJ2-5, with 8 bases identical to TRBD1. The CDR3 is 16 residues long. Germline V lookup: CDR1 LGHNA, CDR2 YNFKEQ. V trimming: 4 bases; J trimming: 1 base; junction bases outside the gene matches: 8. CDR3 sequence: CASSRSQGAGQETQYF. In DNA form, the CDR3 reads TGTGCCAGCAGCCGATCCCAGGGGGCAGGCCAAGAGACCCAGTACTTC.

The rearrangement uses TRBV6-5 and TRBJ1-1, with no clear D. The CDR3 covers 14 residues. Per germline, CDR1 MNHEY and CDR2 SVGAGI. The V end was cut by 6 bases, the J end by 5 bases, with 16 bases between. The CDR3 sequence is CASRMGSYGTEAFF. The CDR3, as DNA: TGTGCCAGCAGGATGGGGAGTTACGGAACTGAAGCTTTCTTT.

The rearrangement uses TRBV3-1 (or the pseudogene TRBV3-2) and TRBJ2-1, with 8 positions matching TRBD1. Per the germline V gene, CDR1 is LGHDT and CDR2 is YNNKEL (reference sequence). The CDR3 runs 17 residues. V gave up 0 bases and J gave up 5 bases; unmatched junction bases: 9. The CDR3 sequence: CASSQDPPQGANNEQFF. In nucleotides, the CDR3 is TGTGCCAGCAGCCAAGATCCTCCCCAGGGGGCAAACAATGAGCAGTTCTTC.

The rearrangement joins TRBV5-1 to TRBJ2-5, with 10 bases that match TRBD1. The CDR3 runs 21 residues. The J segment lost 5 bases and the V segment lost 4 bases, leaving 26 bases of the junction unmatched. CDR1 is SGHRS and CDR2 is YFSETQ in the germline V gene. CDR3 coding DNA: TGCGCCAGCAGCGCCGGACAGGGGGTCCAGACCACTCTTAGGGATTTGGAGACCCAGTACTTC. Translation: CASSAGQGVQTTLRDLETQYF.

The chain carries TRBV5-6 and TRBJ1-5; D remains unclear. Per the germline V gene, CDR1 is SGHDT and CDR2 is YYEEEE. Trimming pared 2 bases from V and 9 bases from J, leaving 15 bases between. The CDR3 consists of 14 residues. The CDR3 nucleotides are TGTGCCAGCAGCTTCGGAGGCAGGCTCGGGCCCCAGCATTTT. Amino acid sequence: CASSFGGRLGPQHF.

The gene calls are TRBV7-9 and TRBJ1-4; no reliable D call. V lost 2 bases and J 7 bases, leaving 17 bases between the germline ends. The CDR3 extends over 16 amino acids. Germline V gives CDR1 SEHNR, CDR2 FQNEAQ (reference sequence). This chain's CDR3 is CASSLLIGSWSEKLFF. CDR3 bases: TGTGCCAGCAGCTTATTGATTGGGAGCTGGAGTGAAAAACTGTTTTTT.

This chain connects TRBV19 to TRBJ2-7; TRBD1 might be the D (6 bases). Trimming shortened V by 5 bases and J by 4 bases, and 12 bases separated the two germline ends. The germline V gene encodes CDR1 LNHDA and CDR2 SQIVND (reference sequence). This CDR3 is built from 13 residues. CDR3 sequence: CASSLRTAYEQYF. In DNA, the CDR3 is TGTGCCAGTAGTCTCAGGACAGCTTACGAGCAGTACTTC.

This clone was counted between two and nine times. V is TRBV6-5 and J is TRBJ1-1, with D possibly TRBD1 on 5 matching bases. V was trimmed by 2 bases and J by 1 base, leaving 5 bases between them. The CDR3 totals 13 residues. Per germline, CDR1 MNHEY and CDR2 SVGAGI. CDR3: CASSYQGNTEAFF. CDR3 DNA: TGTGCCAGCAGTTACCAGGGGAACACTGAAGCTTTCTTT.

The rearrangement uses TRBV5-1 and TRBJ2-7; D might be TRBD2 (6 bases). The V gene lost 0 bases and the J gene lost 2 bases, with 15 bases spanning the gap. Germline values: CDR1 SGHRS, CDR2 YFSETQ. This CDR3 spans 16 amino acids. The chain's CDR3 is CASSLVPAGPPYEQYF. In DNA form, the CDR3 reads TGCGCCAGCAGCTTGGTTCCAGCGGGCCCTCCCTACGAGCAGTACTTC.

V gene TRBV19 combines with J gene TRBJ2-7, with a tentative D call TRBD1 (5 bases). V was pared by 2 bases and J by 0 bases, with 8 bases between. This CDR3 has 14 residues. Germline V gene data show CDR1 as LNHDA and CDR2 as SQIVND (reference sequence). The chain's CDR3 is CASSISTASYEQYF. The CDR3 bases are TGTGCCAGTAGTATATCGACAGCCTCCTACGAGCAGTACTTC.

The J gene is TRBJ2-1, the V gene TRBV7-7; 11 bases line up with TRBD2. Germline CDR1 SSHAT, CDR2 FNYEAQ (reference sequence). Trimming removed 4 bases from V and 6 bases from J; junction bases left unmatched: 11. This CDR3 has 17 amino acids. The CDR3 DNA is TGTGCCAGCAGCTCAACACCCTTAGCGGGAGGGGGCAATGAGCAGTTCTTC. This sequence encodes CASSSTPLAGGGNEQFF.

The J gene is TRBJ2-7, the V gene TRBV5-1; no clear D gene. V was clipped by 7 bases and J by 6 bases, with 11 bases between them. The CDR3 is 11 amino acids. Germline values: CDR1 SGHRS, CDR2 YFSETQ. Here the CDR3 DNA reads TGCGCCAGCGGAATTAGCCCCGAGCAGTACTTC. This codes for CASGISPEQYF.